Sample share makes the clone carrying this T cell receptor beta chain medium-sized. With V trimmed by 5 bases and J by 7 bases, 8 bases remained unmatched. The CDR3 totals 16 residues. CDR1 LNHDA and CDR2 SQIVND come from the germline V gene (reference sequence). The data are from a study of T cells after posttransplantation cyclophosphamide. Control samples came 1 year after myeloablative marrow transplants with methotrexate plus calcineurin inhibitor. TCRdb's copy holds only in-frame clones and misses some; the assay was immunoSEQ multiplex PCR. The sample contains about 9,900 clones, roughly 90% of which appear only once.

The clonotype originates from a male patient aged 25-45 years who received an allogeneic stem cell transplant from an unrelated donor, was CMV-positive, and had no GVHD. Some of the T cells might come from the graft donor. The source material was PBMCs, sampled after an allogeneic stem cell transplant with a calcineurin inhibitor and methotrexate. The V and J genes are TRBV19 and TRBJ2-2; 12 bases map to TRBD1. CDR3 DNA: TGTGCCAGTAGTCCCCGGGACAGGGGGCTGGGCGGGGAGCTGTTTTTT. This codes for CASSPRDRGLGGELFF.